This TCR beta chain was sequenced during a study of T cells after yellow fever vaccination. Synthesis of TCR cDNA relied on 5'RACE template switching, which attached a universal primer site and UMIs. TCRdb reanalysed the 5' RACE reads using MiXCR and keeps one entry per CDR3 protein. The sample gives about 99,000 distinct CDR3 sequences, 5.8% of which show up once; under 50% is in the top ten. This CDR3 is 15 amino acids long. V lost 7 bases and J lost 3, with 16 bases in between. Germline V gene sequence: CDR1 MNHEY, CDR2 SMNVEV (reference sequence). The sample holds a few counts of this clonotype. V and J are TRBV27 and TRBJ2-1, with D possibly TRBD2 on 5 matching bases. The sequence was collected from a man in his late teens or twenties who received the YFV17D yellow fever vaccine. This sample comprised CD8+ T cells sorted from PBMCs, obtained 10 days after the yellow fever booster vaccination. The CDR3, as DNA: TGTGCCAGCAAACCACCTAGCTCCCGCTACAATGAGCAGTTCTTC. Its translation: CASKPPSSRYNEQFF.